This T cell receptor beta chain was sequenced in a study of T cell clonality in common variable immunodeficiency. Notes on the study in general: Reportedly, TCR beta sequences from common variable immunodeficiency showed fewer deletions and N-nucleotide insertions.

Data came from immunoSEQ multiplex PCR; TCRdb stores just in-frame clones and leaves some out. The sample has tens of thousands of clones, none seen only once. CDR3 length: 13 residues. Germline CDR1 and CDR2: KGHDR and SFDVKD. Many counts were recorded for this clone. Its target is not known. The CDR3 end is not reached by the read, which stops 3 residues before it; the germline J gene fills it in. The sequence was obtained from a person between 18 and 75 years old in good health. Sequenced sample: peripheral blood mononuclear cells. The gene calls are TRBV24-1 and TRBJ1-2; the D is unclear. Here the CDR3 reads CATSDPPRVGYTF. The DNA read from the CDR3 is TGTGCCACCAGTGATCCTCCTCGGGTCGGC.